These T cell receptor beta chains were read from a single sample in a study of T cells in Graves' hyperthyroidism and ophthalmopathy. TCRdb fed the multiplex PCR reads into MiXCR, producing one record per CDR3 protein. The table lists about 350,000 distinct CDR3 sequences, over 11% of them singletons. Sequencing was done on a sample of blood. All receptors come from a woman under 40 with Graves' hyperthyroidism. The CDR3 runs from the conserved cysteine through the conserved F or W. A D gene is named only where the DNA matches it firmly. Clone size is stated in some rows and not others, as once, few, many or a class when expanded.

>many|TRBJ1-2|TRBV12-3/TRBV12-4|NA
CASSLRVQSNYGYTF
TGTGCCAGCAGTTTGAGGGTTCAATCCAACTATGGCTACACCTTC
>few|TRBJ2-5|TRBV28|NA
CASRSGSFSETQYF
TGTGCCAGCAGGTCCGGGTCCTTCTCAGAGACCCAGTACTTC
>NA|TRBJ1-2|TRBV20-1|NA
CSVSQGTSRGYTF
TGCAGTGTATCCCAGGGCACTAGTAGGGGCTACACCTTC
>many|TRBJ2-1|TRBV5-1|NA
CASSWGAAANEQFF
TGCGCCAGCAGCTGGGGTGCTGCAGCCAATGAGCAGTTCTTC
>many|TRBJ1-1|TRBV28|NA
CASSSGQLTEAFF
TGTGCCAGCAGTTCCGGACAGCTCACTGAAGCTTTCTTT
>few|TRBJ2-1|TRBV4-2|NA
CASSQEPSEVYNEQFF
TGTGCCAGCAGCCAAGAGCCTAGCGAGGTATACAATGAGCAGTTCTTC
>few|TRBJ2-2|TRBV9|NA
CASSVEGGELFF
TGTGCCAGCAGCGTAGAGGGCGGGGAGCTGTTTTTT
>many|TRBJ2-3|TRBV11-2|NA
CASSFARSTTDTQYF
TGTGCCAGCAGCTTTGCGCGCTCTACAACAGATACGCAGTATTTT
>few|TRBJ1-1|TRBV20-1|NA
CSARRGETEAFF
TGCAGTGCTAGACGGGGTGAGACTGAAGCTTTCTTT
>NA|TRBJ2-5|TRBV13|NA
CASSPLGLQETQYF
TGTGCCAGCAGCCCGCTGGGGCTTCAAGAGACCCAGTACTTC
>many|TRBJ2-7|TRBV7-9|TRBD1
CASSSWTSGTGYYEQYF
TGTGCCAGCAGCTCATGGACGTCCGGGACAGGGTACTACGAGCAGTACTTC
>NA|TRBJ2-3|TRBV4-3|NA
CASSRGAPDTQYF
TGCGCCAGCAGCCGGGGGGCACCAGATACGCAGTATTTT
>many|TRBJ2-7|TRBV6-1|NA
CASRNPVGRSSYEQYF
TGTGCCAGCAGAAACCCCGTAGGCAGGAGCTCCTACGAGCAGTACTTC
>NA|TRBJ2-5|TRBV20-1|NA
CSANPQVTSETQYF
TGCAGTGCTAACCCCCAGGTGACGTCGGAGACCCAGTACTTC
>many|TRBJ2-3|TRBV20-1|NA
CSAKSDTTDTQYF
TGCAGTGCCAAGTCGGACACCACAGATACGCAGTATTTT
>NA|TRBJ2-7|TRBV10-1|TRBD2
CASSRGTSGSEQYF
TGCGCCAGCAGCCGCGGGACTAGCGGGAGCGAGCAGTACTTC
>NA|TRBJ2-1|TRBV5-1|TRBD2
CASSPGGGSSYNEQFF
TGCGCCAGCAGCCCTGGGGGGGGGAGCTCCTACAATGAGCAGTTCTTC
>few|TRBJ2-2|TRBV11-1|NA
CASSPRSETGELFF
TGTGCCAGCAGCCCGAGGAGCGAAACCGGGGAGCTGTTTTTT
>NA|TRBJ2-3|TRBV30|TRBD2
CAWALPTSGFTDTQYF
TGTGCCTGGGCCCTCCCGACTAGCGGATTCACAGATACGCAGTATTTT
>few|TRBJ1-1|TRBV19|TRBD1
CASSNRGRNTEAFF
TGTGCCAGTAGTAACAGGGGTCGGAACACTGAAGCTTTCTTT
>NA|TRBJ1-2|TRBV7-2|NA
CASSLDGGRGYTF
TGTGCCAGCAGCTTAGATGGGGGGCGCGGCTACACCTTC
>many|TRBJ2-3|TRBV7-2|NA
CASSLRPGLSKDTQYF
TGTGCCAGCAGCTTACGACCGGGACTGAGCAAGGATACGCAGTATTTT
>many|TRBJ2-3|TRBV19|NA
CASMFRDTQYF
TGTGCCAGTATGTTTCGAGATACGCAGTATTTT
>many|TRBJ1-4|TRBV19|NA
CASSWATSTNEKLFF
TGTGCCAGTAGTTGGGCGACCTCAACTAATGAAAAACTGTTTTTT
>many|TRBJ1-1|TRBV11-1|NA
CASSSPEVGGTEAFF
TGTGCCAGCAGCTCACCCGAAGTGGGTGGGACTGAAGCTTTCTTT
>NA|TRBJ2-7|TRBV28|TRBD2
CASSLTTRLSREGLYEQYF
TGTGCCAGCAGTCTAACGACCCGACTCTCGCGGGAGGGCCTTTACGAGCAGTACTTC
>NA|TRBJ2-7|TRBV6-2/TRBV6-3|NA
CASSTTGTLYEQYF
TGTGCCAGCAGTACCACCGGCACCCTCTACGAGCAGTACTTC
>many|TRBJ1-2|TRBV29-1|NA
CSVEQRQAHPYGYTF
TGCAGCGTTGAACAGCGCCAGGCCCACCCCTATGGCTACACCTTC
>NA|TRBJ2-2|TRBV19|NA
CASNLQGTGELFF
TGTGCCAGTAATCTCCAGGGGACCGGGGAGCTGTTTTTT
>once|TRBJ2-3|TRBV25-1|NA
CATRQATTDTQYF
TGTGCCACGCGACAGGCAACCACAGATACGCAGTATTTT
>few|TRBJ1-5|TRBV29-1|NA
CSAGGNGNQPQHF
TGCAGCGCCGGGGGCAATGGCAATCAGCCCCAGCATTTT
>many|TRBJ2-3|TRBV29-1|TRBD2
CSAVTRLAGKTDTQYF
TGCAGCGCCGTAACCCGACTAGCGGGAAAAACAGATACGCAGTATTTT
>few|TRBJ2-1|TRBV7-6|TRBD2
CASSLAPIAGGPFPYNEQFF
TGTGCCAGCAGCTTAGCGCCAATAGCGGGAGGGCCTTTCCCCTACAATGAGCAGTTCTTC
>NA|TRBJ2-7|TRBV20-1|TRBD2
CSGTSGLTEQYF
TGCAGTGGGACTAGCGGTCTAACCGAGCAGTACTTC
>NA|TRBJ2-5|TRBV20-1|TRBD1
CSAWTGAGETQYF
TGCAGTGCTTGGACAGGGGCGGGAGAGACCCAGTACTTC
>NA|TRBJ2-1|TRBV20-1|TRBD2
CSARDLTSGLSSEQFF
TGCAGTGCTAGAGATTTAACTAGCGGTTTATCGTCTGAGCAGTTCTTC
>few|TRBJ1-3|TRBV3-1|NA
CASSQSPNTIYF
TGTGCCAGCAGCCAAAGCCCGAACACCATATATTTT
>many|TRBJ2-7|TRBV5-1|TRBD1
CASSLSSGTGGSYEQYF
TGCGCCAGCAGCTTATCTTCCGGGACAGGGGGCTCCTACGAGCAGTACTTC
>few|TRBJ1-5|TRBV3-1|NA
CASSQGVRQPQHF
TGTGCCAGCAGCCAGGGGGTAAGGCAGCCCCAGCATTTT
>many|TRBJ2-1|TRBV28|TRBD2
CASSPSGRGEQFF
TGTGCCAGCAGCCCTAGCGGGAGGGGTGAGCAGTTCTTC
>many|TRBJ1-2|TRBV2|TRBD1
CAGRQGVYGYTF
TGTGCCGGCCGACAGGGGGTCTATGGCTACACCTTC
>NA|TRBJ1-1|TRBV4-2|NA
CASSGEGGTNTEAFF
TGTGCCAGCAGCGGGGAAGGTGGGACGAACACTGAAGCTTTCTTT
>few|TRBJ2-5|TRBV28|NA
CASSSIRAETQYF
TGTGCCAGCAGTTCCATCAGGGCAGAGACCCAGTACTTC
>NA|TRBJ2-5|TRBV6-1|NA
CASSERGRVPETQYF
TGTGCCAGCAGTGAAAGAGGAAGGGTCCCGGAGACCCAGTACTTC
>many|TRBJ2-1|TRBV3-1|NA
CASSSESGPYNEQFF
TGTGCCAGCAGCTCCGAGTCGGGACCCTACAATGAGCAGTTCTTC
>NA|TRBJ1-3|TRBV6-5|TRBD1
CASSYSRTGSGGNTIYF
TGTGCCAGCAGTTACTCCCGGACAGGGTCGGGTGGAAACACCATATATTTT
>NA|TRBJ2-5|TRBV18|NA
CASSRQQMGTQYF
TGTGCCAGCTCGCGACAGCAAATGGGGACCCAGTACTTC
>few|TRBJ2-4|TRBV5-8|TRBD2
CASSGTSAGREGRNIQYF
TGTGCCAGCAGCGGGACTAGCGCCGGGAGGGAGGGTAGGAACATTCAGTACTTC
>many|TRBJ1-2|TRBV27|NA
CASRFRIGGAYGYTF
TGTGCCAGCAGATTTAGAATCGGGGGTGCCTATGGCTACACCTTC
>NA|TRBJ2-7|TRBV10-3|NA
CAISDRTTYEQYF
TGTGCCATCAGTGATCGGACTACCTACGAGCAGTACTTC
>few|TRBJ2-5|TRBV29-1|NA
CSVPGRIGETQYF
TGCAGCGTCCCTGGGCGAATTGGAGAGACCCAGTACTTC
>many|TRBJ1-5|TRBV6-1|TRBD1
CASSEQGQGAYQPQHF
TGTGCCAGCAGTGAGCAAGGACAGGGGGCCTATCAGCCCCAGCATTTT
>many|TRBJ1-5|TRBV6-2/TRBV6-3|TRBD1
CASRPQGSQPQHF
TGTGCCAGCAGACCACAGGGGTCTCAGCCCCAGCATTTT
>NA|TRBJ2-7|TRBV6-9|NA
CASSYSGSPDEQYF
TGTGCCAGCAGTTATTCGGGGTCGCCGGACGAGCAGTACTTC
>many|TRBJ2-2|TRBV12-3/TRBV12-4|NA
CASSFSETGELFF
TGTGCCAGCAGTTTCAGCGAAACCGGGGAGCTGTTTTTT
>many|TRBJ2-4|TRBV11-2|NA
CASSSAGAGSAIWSKNIQYF
TGTGCCAGCAGCTCCGCGGGGGCAGGGTCTGCGATTTGGTCCAAAAACATTCAGTACTTC
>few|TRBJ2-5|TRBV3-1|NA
CASSQSAGGEYF
TGTGCCAGCAGCCAAAGTGCGGGCGGGGAGTACTTC
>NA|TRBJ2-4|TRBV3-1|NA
CASSPEGGVIKNIQYF
TGTGCCAGCAGCCCCGAGGGGGGAGTCATTAAAAACATTCAGTACTTC
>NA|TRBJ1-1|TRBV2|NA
CASSEGVSRLNNEAFF
TGTGCCAGCAGTGAAGGGGTCTCCCGTCTCAACAATGAAGCTTTCTTT